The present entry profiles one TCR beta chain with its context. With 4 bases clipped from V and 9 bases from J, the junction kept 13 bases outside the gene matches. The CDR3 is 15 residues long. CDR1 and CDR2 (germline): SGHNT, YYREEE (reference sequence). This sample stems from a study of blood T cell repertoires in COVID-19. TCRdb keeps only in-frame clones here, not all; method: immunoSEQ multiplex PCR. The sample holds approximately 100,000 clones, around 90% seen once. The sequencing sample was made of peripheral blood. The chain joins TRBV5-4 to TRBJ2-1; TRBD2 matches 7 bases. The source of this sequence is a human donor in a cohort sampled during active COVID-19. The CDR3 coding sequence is TGTGCCAGCAGCCCCCCTAGCGGTCTCCTGTCTGAGCAGTTCTTC. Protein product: CASSPPSGLLSEQFF.